This T cell receptor (beta chain) was found in a study of T cell changes during pregnancy in multiple sclerosis. Here immunoSEQ multiplex PCR was the method, and the copy in TCRdb shows in-frame clones only, minus some. This table holds 70,000 to 95,000 clones, under 95% found once. CDR3 length: 16 amino acids. Per germline, CDR1 MNHNY and CDR2 SVGAGI (reference sequence). V lost 6 bases and J lost 1; bases outside the gene matches: 5. This sequence was found in a female donor with multiple sclerosis, enrolled in a pregnancy study. The V gene is TRBV6-6, the J gene TRBJ2-2; TRBD1 aligns across 10 bases. Sample: CD4+ T cells from peripheral blood mononuclear cells, taken in the second trimester of pregnancy. The CDR3 sequence: CASRTGGARNTGELFF. CDR3 nucleotide sequence: TGTGCCAGCAGGACAGGGGGCGCGAGGAACACCGGGGAGCTGTTTTTT.